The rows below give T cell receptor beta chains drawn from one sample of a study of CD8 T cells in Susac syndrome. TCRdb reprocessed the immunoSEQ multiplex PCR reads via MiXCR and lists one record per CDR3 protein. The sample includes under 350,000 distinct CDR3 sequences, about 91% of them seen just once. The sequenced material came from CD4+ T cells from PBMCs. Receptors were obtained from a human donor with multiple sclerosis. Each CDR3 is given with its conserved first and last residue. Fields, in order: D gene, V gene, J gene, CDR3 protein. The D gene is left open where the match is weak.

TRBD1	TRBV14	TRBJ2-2	CASSLRTGGNTGELFF
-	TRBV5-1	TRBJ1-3	CASSLGVSGNTIYF
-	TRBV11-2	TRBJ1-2	CASSYHGGQSRRANYGYTF
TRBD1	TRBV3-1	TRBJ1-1	CASSRLTGDTEAFF
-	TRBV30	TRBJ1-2	CAWSVRLGNYGYTF
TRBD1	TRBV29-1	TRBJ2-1	CSALPGGRRSNEQFF
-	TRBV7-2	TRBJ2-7	CASSLGSSEQYF
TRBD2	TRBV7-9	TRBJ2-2	CASSSRLAQNTGELFF
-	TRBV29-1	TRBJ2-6	CSGLYSGANVLTF
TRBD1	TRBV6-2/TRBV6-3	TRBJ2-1	CASSGRDRAYNEQFF
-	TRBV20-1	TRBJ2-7	CSASPPGPSSYEQYF
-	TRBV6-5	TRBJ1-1	CASSPRVGRDLAFF
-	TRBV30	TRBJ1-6	CAWSPDRSSPLHF
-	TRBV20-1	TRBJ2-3	CSARVLVHDTQYF
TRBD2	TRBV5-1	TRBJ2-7	CASSPREEAPYEQYF
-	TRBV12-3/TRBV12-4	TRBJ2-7	CASSLANSYEQYF
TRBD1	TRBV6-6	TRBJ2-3	CASSYGGQGRDTQYF